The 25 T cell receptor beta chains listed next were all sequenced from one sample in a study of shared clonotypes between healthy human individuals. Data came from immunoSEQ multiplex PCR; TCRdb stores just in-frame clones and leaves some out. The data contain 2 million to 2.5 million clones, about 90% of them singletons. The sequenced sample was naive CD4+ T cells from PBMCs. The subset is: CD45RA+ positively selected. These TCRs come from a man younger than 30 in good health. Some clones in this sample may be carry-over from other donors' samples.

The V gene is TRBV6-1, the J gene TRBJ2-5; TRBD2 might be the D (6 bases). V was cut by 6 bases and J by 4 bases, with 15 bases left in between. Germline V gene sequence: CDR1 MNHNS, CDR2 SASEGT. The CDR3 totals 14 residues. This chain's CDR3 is CASSAGNPAETQYF. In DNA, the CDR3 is TGTGCCAGCAGCGCGGGGAACCCCGCAGAGACCCAGTACTTC.

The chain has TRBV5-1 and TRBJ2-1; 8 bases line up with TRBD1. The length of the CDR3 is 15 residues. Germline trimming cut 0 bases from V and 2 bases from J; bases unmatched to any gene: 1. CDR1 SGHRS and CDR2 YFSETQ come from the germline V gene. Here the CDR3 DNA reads TGCGCCAGCAGCTTGGAGGGACAGGCCTACAATGAGCAGTTCTTC. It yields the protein CASSLEGQAYNEQFF.

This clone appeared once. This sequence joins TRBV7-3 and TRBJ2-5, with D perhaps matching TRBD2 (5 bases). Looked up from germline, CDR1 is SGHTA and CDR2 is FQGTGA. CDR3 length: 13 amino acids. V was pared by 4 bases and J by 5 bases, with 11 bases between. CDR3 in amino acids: CASSYGVEETQYF. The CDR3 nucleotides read TGTGCCAGCAGCTACGGGGTTGAGGAGACCCAGTACTTC. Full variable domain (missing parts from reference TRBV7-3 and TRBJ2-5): GAGVSQTPSNKVTEKGKYVELRCDPISGHTALYWYRQSLGQGPEFLIYFQGTGAADDSGLPNDRFFAVRPEGSVSTLKIQRTERGDSAVYLCASSYGVEETQYFGPGTRLLVL.

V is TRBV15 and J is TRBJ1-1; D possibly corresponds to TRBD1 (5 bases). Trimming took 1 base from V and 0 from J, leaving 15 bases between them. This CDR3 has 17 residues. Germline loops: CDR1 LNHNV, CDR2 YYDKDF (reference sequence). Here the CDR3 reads CATSRGVTGLMNTEAFF. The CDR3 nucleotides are TGTGCCACCAGCAGAGGGGTCACAGGCCTGATGAACACTGAAGCTTTCTTT. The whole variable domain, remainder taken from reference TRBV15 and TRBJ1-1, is DAMVIQNPRYQVTQFGKPVTLSCSQTLNHNVMYWYQQKSSQAPKLLFHYYDKDFNNEADTPDNFQSRRPNTSFCFLDIRSPGLGDTAMYLCATSRGVTGLMNTEAFFGQGTRLTVV.

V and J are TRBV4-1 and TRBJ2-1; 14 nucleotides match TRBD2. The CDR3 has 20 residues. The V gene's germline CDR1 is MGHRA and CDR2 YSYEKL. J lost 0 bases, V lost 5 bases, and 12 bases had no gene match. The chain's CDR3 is CASSARLAGGPQNSYNEQFF. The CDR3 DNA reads TGCGCCAGCAGCGCCCGACTAGCGGGAGGGCCGCAGAACTCCTACAATGAGCAGTTCTTC.

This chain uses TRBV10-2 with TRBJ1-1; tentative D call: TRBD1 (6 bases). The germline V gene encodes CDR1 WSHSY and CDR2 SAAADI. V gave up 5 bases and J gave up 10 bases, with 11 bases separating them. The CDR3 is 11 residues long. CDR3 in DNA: TGCGCCAGCAGTAAGGGGGAAGTAGCTTTCTTT. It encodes CASSKGEVAFF.

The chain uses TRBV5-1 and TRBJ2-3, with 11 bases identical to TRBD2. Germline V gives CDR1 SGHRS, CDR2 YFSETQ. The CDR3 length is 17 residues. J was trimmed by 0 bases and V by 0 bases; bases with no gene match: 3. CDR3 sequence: CASSLGTSGHSTDTQYF. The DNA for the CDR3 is TGCGCCAGCAGCTTGGGGACTAGCGGGCATAGCACAGATACGCAGTATTTT.

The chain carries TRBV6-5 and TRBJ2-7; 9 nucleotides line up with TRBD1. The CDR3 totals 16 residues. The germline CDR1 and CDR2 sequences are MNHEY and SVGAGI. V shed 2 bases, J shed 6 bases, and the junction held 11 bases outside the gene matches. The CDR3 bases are TGTGCCAGCAGTTACCCGGACAGGGGACAACGAGTCGAGCAGTACTTC. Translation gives CASSYPDRGQRVEQYF.

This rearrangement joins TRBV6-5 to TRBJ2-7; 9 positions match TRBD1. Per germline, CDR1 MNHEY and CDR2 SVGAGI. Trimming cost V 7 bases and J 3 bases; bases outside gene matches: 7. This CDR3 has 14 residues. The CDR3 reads CASIKGQGGYEQYF. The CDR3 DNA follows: TGTGCCAGCATTAAGGGACAGGGAGGCTACGAGCAGTACTTC.

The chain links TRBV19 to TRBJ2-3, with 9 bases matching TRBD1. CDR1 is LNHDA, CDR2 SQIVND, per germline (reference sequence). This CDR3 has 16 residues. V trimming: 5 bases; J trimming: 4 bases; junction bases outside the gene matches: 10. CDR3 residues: CASSDPGQGLADTQYF. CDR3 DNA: TGTGCCAGTAGTGACCCGGGACAGGGCCTGGCAGATACGCAGTATTTT.

CDR3 region: CASSPRLDRGPANYGYTF. The CDR3 DNA follows: TGCGCCAGCAGCCCTAGGTTGGACAGGGGTCCCGCTAACTATGGCTACACCTTC. V and J are TRBV5-1 and TRBJ1-2; 9 bases align to TRBD1. Germline V gene sequence: CDR1 SGHRS, CDR2 YFSETQ. V was clipped by 4 bases and J by 0 bases; unmatched bases: 13. The CDR3 sequence is 18 residues long.

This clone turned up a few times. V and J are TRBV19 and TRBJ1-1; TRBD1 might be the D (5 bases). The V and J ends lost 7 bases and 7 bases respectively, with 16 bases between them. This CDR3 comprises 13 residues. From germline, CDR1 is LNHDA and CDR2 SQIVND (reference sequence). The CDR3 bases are TGTGCCAGTAACCTCCGGGACGGAAGTGAAGCTTTCTTT. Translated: CASNLRDGSEAFF.

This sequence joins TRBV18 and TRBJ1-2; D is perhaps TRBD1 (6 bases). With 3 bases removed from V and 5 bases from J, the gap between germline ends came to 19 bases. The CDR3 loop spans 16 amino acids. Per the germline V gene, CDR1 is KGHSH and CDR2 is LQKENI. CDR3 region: CASSPGQGIMGYGYTF. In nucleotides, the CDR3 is TGTGCCAGCTCACCGGGTCAGGGGATAATGGGATATGGCTACACCTTC.

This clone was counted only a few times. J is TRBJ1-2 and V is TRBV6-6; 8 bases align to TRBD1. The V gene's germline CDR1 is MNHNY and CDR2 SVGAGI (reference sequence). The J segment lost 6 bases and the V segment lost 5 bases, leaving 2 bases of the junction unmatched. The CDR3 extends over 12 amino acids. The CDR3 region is CASSKQGDGYTF. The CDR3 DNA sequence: TGTGCCAGCAGTAAACAGGGGGATGGCTACACCTTC.

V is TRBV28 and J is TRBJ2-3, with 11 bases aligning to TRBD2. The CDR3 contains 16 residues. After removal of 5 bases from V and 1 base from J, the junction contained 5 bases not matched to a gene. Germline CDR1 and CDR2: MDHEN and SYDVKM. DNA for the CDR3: TGTGCCAGCAGTCCTGGGACTAGCGGTCGCACAGATACGCAGTATTTT. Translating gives CASSPGTSGRTDTQYF.

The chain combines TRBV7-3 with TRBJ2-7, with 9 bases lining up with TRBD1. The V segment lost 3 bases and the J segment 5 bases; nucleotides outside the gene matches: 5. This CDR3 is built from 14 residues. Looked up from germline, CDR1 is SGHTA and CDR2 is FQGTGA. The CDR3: CASSLGQGYDEQYF. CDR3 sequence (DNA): TGTGCCAGCAGCTTGGGACAGGGATACGACGAGCAGTACTTC.

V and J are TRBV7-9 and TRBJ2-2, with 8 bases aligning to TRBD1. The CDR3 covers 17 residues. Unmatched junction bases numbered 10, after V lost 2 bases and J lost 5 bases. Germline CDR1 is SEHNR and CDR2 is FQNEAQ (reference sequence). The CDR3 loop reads CASSLIRGRVRTGELFF. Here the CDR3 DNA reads TGTGCCAGCAGCTTAATCAGGGGGCGTGTAAGGACCGGGGAGCTGTTTTTT.

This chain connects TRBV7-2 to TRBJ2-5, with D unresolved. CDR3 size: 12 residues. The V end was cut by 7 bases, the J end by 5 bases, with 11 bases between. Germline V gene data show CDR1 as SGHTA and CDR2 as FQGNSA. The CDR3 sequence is CASTLQRETQYF. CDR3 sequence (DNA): TGTGCCAGCACCCTACAAAGGGAGACCCAGTACTTC.

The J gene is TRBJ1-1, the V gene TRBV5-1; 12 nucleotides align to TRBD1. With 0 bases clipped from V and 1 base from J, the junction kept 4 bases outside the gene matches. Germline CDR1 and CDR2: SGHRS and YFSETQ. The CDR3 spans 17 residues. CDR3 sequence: CASSLGGTGGSNTEAFF. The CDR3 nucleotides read TGCGCCAGCAGCTTGGGAGGGACAGGGGGCTCGAACACTGAAGCTTTCTTT.

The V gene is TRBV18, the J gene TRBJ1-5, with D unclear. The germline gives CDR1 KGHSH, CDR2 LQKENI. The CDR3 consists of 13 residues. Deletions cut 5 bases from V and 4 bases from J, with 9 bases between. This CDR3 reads CASSFDQNQPQHF. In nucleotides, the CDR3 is TGTGCCAGCTCATTCGACCAGAATCAGCCCCAGCATTTT.

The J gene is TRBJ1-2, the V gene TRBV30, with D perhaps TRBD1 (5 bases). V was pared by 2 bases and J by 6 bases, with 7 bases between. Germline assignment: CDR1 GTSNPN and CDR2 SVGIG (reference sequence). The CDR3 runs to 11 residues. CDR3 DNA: TGTGCCTGGAGTCAGGGCGATGGCTACACCTTC. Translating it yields CAWSQGDGYTF. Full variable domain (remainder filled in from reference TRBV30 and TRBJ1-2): SQTIHQWPATLVQPVGSPLSLECTVEGTSNPNLYWYRQAAGRGLQLLFYSVGIGQISSEVPQNLSASRPQDRQFILSSKKLLLSDSGFYLCAWSQGDGYTFGSGTRLTVV.

CDR3 residues: CAISESGEVYNEQFF. For the CDR3, the DNA is TGTGCCATCAGTGAGTCGGGGGAGGTCTACAATGAGCAGTTCTTC. The chain recombines TRBV10-3 with TRBJ2-1, with D possibly TRBD2 on 6 matching bases. The CDR3 has 15 residues. In germline, CDR1 is ENHRY, CDR2 SYGVKD. Trimming cost V 0 bases and J 3 bases, with 9 bases left between them.

CDR3 DNA: TGTGCCAGCAGTTTCGGCGTAGCCAACACTGAAGCTTTCTTT. This translates into CASSFGVANTEAFF. This sequence joins TRBV6-5 and TRBJ1-1; D gene ambiguous. Germline assignment: CDR1 MNHEY and CDR2 SVGAGI. This CDR3 region has 14 residues. V was shortened by 4 bases and J by 2 bases, with 11 bases between the two germline ends.

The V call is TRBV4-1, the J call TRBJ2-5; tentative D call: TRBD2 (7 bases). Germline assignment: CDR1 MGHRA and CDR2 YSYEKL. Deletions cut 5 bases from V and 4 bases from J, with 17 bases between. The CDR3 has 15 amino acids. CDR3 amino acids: CASSAGLGGAETQYF. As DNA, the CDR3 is TGCGCCAGCAGCGCCGGGCTGGGGGGGGCAGAGACCCAGTACTTC.

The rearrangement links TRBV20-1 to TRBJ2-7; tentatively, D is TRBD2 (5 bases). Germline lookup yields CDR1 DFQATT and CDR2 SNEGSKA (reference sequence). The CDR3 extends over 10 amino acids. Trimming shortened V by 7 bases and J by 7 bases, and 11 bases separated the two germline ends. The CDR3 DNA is TGCAGTGTGGGAGTCGGGGAGCAGTACTTC. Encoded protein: CSVGVGEQYF.